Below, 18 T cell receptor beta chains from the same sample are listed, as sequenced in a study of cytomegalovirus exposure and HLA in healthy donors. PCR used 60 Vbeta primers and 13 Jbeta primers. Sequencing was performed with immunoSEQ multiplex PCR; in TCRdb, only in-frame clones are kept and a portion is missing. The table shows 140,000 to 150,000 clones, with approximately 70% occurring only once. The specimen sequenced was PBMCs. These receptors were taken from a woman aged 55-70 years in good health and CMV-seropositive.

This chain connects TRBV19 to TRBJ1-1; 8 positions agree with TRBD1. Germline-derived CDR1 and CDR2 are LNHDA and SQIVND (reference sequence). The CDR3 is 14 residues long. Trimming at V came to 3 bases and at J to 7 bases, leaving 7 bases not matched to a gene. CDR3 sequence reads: CASSMGQGAFEAFF. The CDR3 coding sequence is TGTGCCAGTAGTATGGGGCAGGGGGCCTTTGAAGCTTTCTTT.

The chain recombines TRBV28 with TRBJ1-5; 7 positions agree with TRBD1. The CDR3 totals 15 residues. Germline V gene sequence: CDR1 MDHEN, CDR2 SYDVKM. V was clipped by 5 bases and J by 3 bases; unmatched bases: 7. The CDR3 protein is CASSTPTGVNQPQHF. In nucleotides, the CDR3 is TGTGCCAGCAGTACACCTACAGGGGTCAATCAGCCCCAGCATTTT.

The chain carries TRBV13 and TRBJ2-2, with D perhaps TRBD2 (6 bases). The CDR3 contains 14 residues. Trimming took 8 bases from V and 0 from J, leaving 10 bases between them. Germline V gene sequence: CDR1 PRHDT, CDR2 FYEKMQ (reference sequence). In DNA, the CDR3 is TGTGCCAGCGTGGCGGGAACGAACACCGGGGAGCTGTTTTTT. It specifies CASVAGTNTGELFF.

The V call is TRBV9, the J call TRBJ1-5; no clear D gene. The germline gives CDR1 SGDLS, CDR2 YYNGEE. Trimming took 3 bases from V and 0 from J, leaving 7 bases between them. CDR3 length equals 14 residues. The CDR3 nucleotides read TGTGCCAGCAGCGGAGGAAATAGCAATCAGCCCCAGCATTTT. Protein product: CASSGGNSNQPQHF.

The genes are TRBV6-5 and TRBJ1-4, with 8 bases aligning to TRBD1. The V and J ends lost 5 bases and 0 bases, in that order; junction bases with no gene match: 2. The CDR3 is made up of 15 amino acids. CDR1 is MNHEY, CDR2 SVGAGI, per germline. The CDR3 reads CASSRTGPTNEKLFF. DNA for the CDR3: TGTGCCAGCAGTCGGACAGGGCCAACTAATGAAAAACTGTTTTTT.

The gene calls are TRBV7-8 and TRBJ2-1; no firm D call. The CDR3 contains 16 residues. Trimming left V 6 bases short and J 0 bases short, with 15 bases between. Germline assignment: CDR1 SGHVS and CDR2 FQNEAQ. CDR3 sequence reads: CASSTRVPSSYNEQFF. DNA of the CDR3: TGTGCCAGCAGTACCCGTGTGCCGAGCTCCTACAATGAGCAGTTCTTC.

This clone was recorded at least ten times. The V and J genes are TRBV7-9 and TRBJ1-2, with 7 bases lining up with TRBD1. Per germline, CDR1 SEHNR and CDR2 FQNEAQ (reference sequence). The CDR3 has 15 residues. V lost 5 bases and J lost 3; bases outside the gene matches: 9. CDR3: CASSASDRDDYGYTF. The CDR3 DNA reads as TGTGCCAGCAGCGCGAGTGACAGGGACGACTATGGCTACACCTTC. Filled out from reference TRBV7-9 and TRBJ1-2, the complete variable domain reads DTGVSQNPRHKITKRGQNVTFRCDPISEHNRLYWYRQTLGQGPEFLTYFQNEAQLEKSRLLSDRFSAERPKGSFSTLEIQRTEQGDSAMYLCASSASDRDDYGYTFGSGTRLTVV.

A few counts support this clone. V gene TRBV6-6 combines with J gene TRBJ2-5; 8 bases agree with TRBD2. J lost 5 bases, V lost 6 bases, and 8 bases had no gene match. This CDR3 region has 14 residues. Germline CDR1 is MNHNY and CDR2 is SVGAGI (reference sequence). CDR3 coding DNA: TGTGCCAGCAGCCATCCGGGGGGGCTGGAGACCCAGTACTTC. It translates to CASSHPGGLETQYF.

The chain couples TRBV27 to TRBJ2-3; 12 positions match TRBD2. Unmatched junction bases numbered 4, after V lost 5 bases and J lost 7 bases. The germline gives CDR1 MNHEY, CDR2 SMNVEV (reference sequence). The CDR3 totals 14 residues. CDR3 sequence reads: CASSPSGRANTQYF. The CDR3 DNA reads TGTGCCAGCAGTCCTAGCGGGAGGGCCAATACGCAGTATTTT.

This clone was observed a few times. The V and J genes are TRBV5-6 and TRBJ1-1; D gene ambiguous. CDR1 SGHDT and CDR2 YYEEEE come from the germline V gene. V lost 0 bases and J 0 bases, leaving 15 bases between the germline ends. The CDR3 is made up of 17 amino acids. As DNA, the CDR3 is TGTGCCAGCAGCTTGGGTCTCGGAGGTCTTATGAACACTGAAGCTTTCTTT. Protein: CASSLGLGGLMNTEAFF. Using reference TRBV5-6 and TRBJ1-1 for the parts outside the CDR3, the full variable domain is DAGVTQSPTHLIKTRGQQVTLRCSPKSGHDTVSWYQQALGQGPQFIFQYYEEEERQRGNFPDRFSGHQFPNYSSELNVNALLLGDSALYLCASSLGLGGLMNTEAFFGQGTRLTVV.

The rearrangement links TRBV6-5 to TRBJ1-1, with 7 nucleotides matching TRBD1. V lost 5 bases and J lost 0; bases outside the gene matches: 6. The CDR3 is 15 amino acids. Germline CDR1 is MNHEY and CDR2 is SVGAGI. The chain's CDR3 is CASSTQTGMNTEAFF. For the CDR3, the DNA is TGTGCCAGCAGTACCCAGACAGGGATGAACACTGAAGCTTTCTTT.

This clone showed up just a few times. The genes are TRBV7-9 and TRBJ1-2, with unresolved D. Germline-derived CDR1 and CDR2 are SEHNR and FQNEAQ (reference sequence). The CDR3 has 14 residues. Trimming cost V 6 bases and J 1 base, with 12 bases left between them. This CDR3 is CASSPSAVNYGYTF. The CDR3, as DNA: TGTGCCAGCAGTCCTAGCGCGGTTAACTATGGCTACACCTTC.

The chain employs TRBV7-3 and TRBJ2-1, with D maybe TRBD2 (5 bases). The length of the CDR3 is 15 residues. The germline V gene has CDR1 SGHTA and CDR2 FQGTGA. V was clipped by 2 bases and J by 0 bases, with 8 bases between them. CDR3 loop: CASSLDYSSYNEQFF. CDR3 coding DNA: TGTGCCAGCAGCTTAGACTATAGCTCCTACAATGAGCAGTTCTTC. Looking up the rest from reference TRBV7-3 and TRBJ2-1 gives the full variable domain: GAGVSQTPSNKVTEKGKYVELRCDPISGHTALYWYRQSLGQGPEFLIYFQGTGAADDSGLPNDRFFAVRPEGSVSTLKIQRTERGDSAVYLCASSLDYSSYNEQFFGPGTRLTVL.

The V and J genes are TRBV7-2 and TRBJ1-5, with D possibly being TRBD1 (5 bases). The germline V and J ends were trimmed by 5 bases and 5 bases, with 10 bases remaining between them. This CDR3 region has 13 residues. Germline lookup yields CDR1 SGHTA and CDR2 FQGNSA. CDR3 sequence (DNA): TGTGCCAGCAGCCGGGGGAGGGATCAGCCCCAGCATTTT. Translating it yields CASSRGRDQPQHF.

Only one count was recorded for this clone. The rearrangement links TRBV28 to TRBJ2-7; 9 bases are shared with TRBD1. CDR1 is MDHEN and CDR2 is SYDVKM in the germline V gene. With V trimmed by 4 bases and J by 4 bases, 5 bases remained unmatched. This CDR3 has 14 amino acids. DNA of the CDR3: TGTGCCAGCAGTTCCGGGACAGGGCCTTACGAGCAGTACTTC. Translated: CASSSGTGPYEQYF.

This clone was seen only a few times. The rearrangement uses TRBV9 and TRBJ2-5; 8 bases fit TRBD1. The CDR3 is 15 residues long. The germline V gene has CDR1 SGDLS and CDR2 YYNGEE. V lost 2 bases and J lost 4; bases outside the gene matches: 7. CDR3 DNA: TGTGCCAGCAGCGTCCGGCAGGGGGCAGGAGAGACCCAGTACTTC. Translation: CASSVRQGAGETQYF.

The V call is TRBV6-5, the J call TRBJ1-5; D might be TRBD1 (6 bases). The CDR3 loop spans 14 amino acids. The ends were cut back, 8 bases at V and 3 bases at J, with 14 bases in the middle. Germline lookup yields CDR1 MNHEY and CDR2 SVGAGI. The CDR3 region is CASRGGRPNQPQHF. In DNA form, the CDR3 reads TGTGCCAGCCGCGGGGGCCGCCCCAATCAGCCCCAGCATTTT.

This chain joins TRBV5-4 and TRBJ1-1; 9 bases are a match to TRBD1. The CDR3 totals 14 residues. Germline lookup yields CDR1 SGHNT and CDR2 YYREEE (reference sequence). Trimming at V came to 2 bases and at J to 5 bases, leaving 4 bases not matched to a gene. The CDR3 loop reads CASSFRDRGTEAFF. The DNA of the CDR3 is TGTGCCAGCAGCTTCCGAGACAGGGGGACTGAAGCTTTCTTT.